This TCR beta chain was sequenced during a study of T cell changes during pregnancy in multiple sclerosis. Produced via immunoSEQ multiplex PCR; TCRdb's table is partial and in-frame only. The repertoire holds fewer than 80,000 clones, with roughly 90% as singletons. Germline-derived CDR1 and CDR2 are SGHDN and FVKESK. V shed 0 bases, J shed 7 bases, and the junction held 12 bases outside the gene matches. This CDR3 is 18 amino acids long. The genes are TRBV14 and TRBJ2-1; 10 nucleotides line up with TRBD2. The TCR comes from a female donor in good health, enrolled as a control in a pregnancy study. The input for sequencing was peripheral blood, taken in the first trimester of pregnancy. CDR3 loop: CASSQEEPLAGWGNEQFF. The CDR3, as DNA: TGTGCCAGCAGCCAAGAGGAACCACTAGCGGGATGGGGTAATGAGCAGTTCTTC.